A single sample is the source of the 30 T cell receptor beta chains below, sequenced in a study of blood T cell repertoires in COVID-19. Measured with immunoSEQ multiplex PCR; TCRdb has only the in-frame clones, and not every one. This table has about 190,000 clones, more than 70% appearing once. The sequenced material came from peripheral blood. The source of these receptors is a woman of 80 years or more with active or convalescent COVID-19.

The V gene is TRBV9, the J gene TRBJ2-1; 7 nucleotides match TRBD1. The V gene's germline CDR1 is SGDLS and CDR2 YYNGEE. The CDR3 sequence is 16 residues long. Trimming removed 0 bases from V and 3 bases from J; junction bases left unmatched: 6. CDR3 protein: CASSVASRGYYNEQFF. Here the CDR3 DNA reads TGTGCCAGCAGCGTAGCATCCAGGGGGTACTACAATGAGCAGTTCTTC.

The rearrangement uses TRBV4-3 and TRBJ1-1; D is possibly TRBD1 (6 bases). The CDR3 consists of 14 residues. V lost 5 bases and J 1 base, leaving 11 bases between the germline ends. Germline assignment: CDR1 LGHNA and CDR2 YSLEER. The chain's CDR3 is CASSYLGGNTEAFF. The CDR3 region has the DNA TGCGCCAGCAGCTACCTAGGGGGGAACACTGAAGCTTTCTTT.

J is TRBJ1-2 and V is TRBV6-5; D not resolved. The CDR3 has 11 amino acids. V lost 8 bases and J 5 bases, leaving 9 bases between the germline ends. CDR1 and CDR2 from the germline V gene are MNHEY and SVGAGI. The CDR3: CASASVYGYTF. In DNA, the CDR3 is TGTGCCAGCGCTTCGGTGTATGGCTACACCTTC.

In this sample, this clone turned up a few times. The chain employs TRBV9 and TRBJ2-5, with D possibly matching TRBD2 (6 bases). CDR3 length: 15 amino acids. Germline V CDR1 and CDR2: SGDLS, YYNGEE. The ends were cut back, 4 bases at V and 2 bases at J, with 15 bases in the middle. CDR3 sequence (DNA): TGTGCCAGCAGCCCCGGCGGGGTACGGCAAGAGACCCAGTACTTC. The encoded protein is CASSPGGVRQETQYF.

J is TRBJ1-3 and V is TRBV6-5; D is uncertain. Trimming shortened V by 0 bases and J by 3 bases, and 6 bases separated the two germline ends. Germline CDR1 MNHEY, CDR2 SVGAGI. This CDR3 region has 14 residues. The DNA of the CDR3 is TGTGCCAGCAGTTACTCGGCAGGTGGAAACACCATATATTTT. This encodes CASSYSAGGNTIYF.

The rearrangement uses TRBV7-7 and TRBJ2-6, with D perhaps matching TRBD2 (6 bases). CDR1 and CDR2 (germline): SSHAT, FNYEAQ (reference sequence). CDR3 length equals 17 residues. The V end lost 5 bases, the J end lost 0 bases, and 14 bases lay between the germline ends. The CDR3 DNA is TGTGCCAGCAGCCCGGGCGGGGCTGTCTCTGGGGCCAACGTCCTGACTTTC. Its translation is CASSPGGAVSGANVLTF.

The rearrangement joins TRBV7-8 to TRBJ2-5; TRBD1 agrees at 7 bases. The CDR3 extends over 14 amino acids. The junction had 6 bases not matched to a gene; V was cut back by 6 bases and J by 2 bases. Germline V gene lookup returns CDR1 SGHVS and CDR2 FQNEAQ. The CDR3 DNA reads as TGTGCCAGCAGACTGGGGACAGCACAAGAGACCCAGTACTTC. Its protein product is CASRLGTAQETQYF.

This clone was seen only a few times. The DNA for the CDR3 is TGTGCCAGCAGCCGCACAGGACAGCTTAACTATGGCTACACCTTC. This codes for CASSRTGQLNYGYTF. This chain links TRBV7-9 with TRBJ1-2, with D possibly being TRBD1 (6 bases). CDR1 SEHNR and CDR2 FQNEAQ come from the germline V gene (reference sequence). The CDR3 totals 15 residues. V was pared by 5 bases and J by 1 base, with 14 bases between.

In this sample, this clone turned up many times. The rearrangement joins TRBV12-3 or TRBV12-4 to TRBJ2-7; TRBD2 aligns across 8 bases. There are 13 residues in the CDR3. Unmatched junction bases numbered 9, after V lost 9 bases and J lost 5 bases. CDR3 amino acids: CASSGASGHEQYF. As DNA, the CDR3 is TGTGCCAGTTCGGGGGCTAGCGGGCACGAGCAGTACTTC.

The chain recombines TRBV5-1 with TRBJ1-4, with D unclear. Trimming removed 2 bases from V and 8 bases from J, with 16 bases in between. This CDR3 region has 15 residues. The germline gives CDR1 SGHRS, CDR2 YFSETQ. The CDR3 reads CASSLYSGSREKLFF. The CDR3 region has the DNA TGCGCCAGCAGCTTATATTCGGGTTCACGAGAAAAACTGTTTTTT. Combining the CDR3 with reference TRBV5-1 and TRBJ1-4 gives the whole variable domain KAGVTQTPRYLIKTRGQQVTLSCSPISGHRSVSWYQQTPGQGLQFLFEYFSETQRNKGNFPGRFSGRQFSNSRSEMNVSTLELGDSALYLCASSLYSGSREKLFFGSGTQLSVL.

This clone was found once. The chain recombines TRBV19 with TRBJ2-3; D possibly corresponds to TRBD2 (6 bases). Germline V CDR1 and CDR2: LNHDA, SQIVND (reference sequence). V lost 7 bases and J lost 1, with 15 bases in between. This CDR3 region has 15 residues. CDR3 nucleotides: TGTGCCAGTAAGGATTCTAGCGCCCGCACAGATACGCAGTATTTT. This translates into CASKDSSARTDTQYF.

In nucleotides, the CDR3 is TGTGCCAGCAGCCAAGACCTGACAGGGAGCTTCAACGTCCTGACTTTC. This encodes CASSQDLTGSFNVLTF. The J gene is TRBJ2-6, the V gene TRBV4-2, with TRBD1 identical over 7 bases. This CDR3 has 16 residues. CDR1 LGHNA and CDR2 YNFKEQ come from the germline V gene. The junction had 8 bases not matched to a gene; V was cut back by 0 bases and J by 9 bases.

The chain combines TRBV6-2 or TRBV6-3 with TRBJ2-3; D ambiguous. The CDR3 runs 16 residues. The V end was cut by 5 bases, the J end by 2 bases, with 17 bases between. CDR1 MNHEY and CDR2 SVGEGT come from the germline V gene. This chain's CDR3 is CASSRNGVLVTDTQYF. The DNA for the CDR3 is TGTGCCAGCAGTAGAAATGGAGTCCTCGTCACAGATACGCAGTATTTT.

For the CDR3, the DNA is TGTGCCAGCAGACCATCCCCGGGACTAGCGGGGGGGCTTAATGAGCAGTTCTTC. Protein product: CASRPSPGLAGGLNEQFF. V and J are TRBV3-1 (or the pseudogene TRBV3-2) and TRBJ2-1; 16 bases map to TRBD2. The CDR3 length is 18 residues. Trimming took 6 bases from V and 7 from J; bases not matched to a gene: 12. Germline V gene lookup returns CDR1 LGHDT and CDR2 YNNKEL (reference sequence).

The V gene is TRBV9, the J gene TRBJ2-1; D possibly corresponds to TRBD1 (6 bases). Germline V lookup: CDR1 SGDLS, CDR2 YYNGEE. The CDR3 totals 17 residues. Trimming pared 0 bases from V and 6 bases from J, leaving 19 bases between. CDR3 loop: CASSVGLSSRGFNEQFF. CDR3 nucleotide sequence: TGTGCCAGCAGCGTAGGACTGTCCTCAAGGGGGTTCAATGAGCAGTTCTTC. Combining the CDR3 with reference TRBV9 and TRBJ2-1 gives the whole variable domain DSGVTQTPKHLITATGQRVTLRCSPRSGDLSVYWYQQSLDQGLQFLIQYYNGEERAKGNILERFSAQQFPDLHSELNLSSLELGDSALYFCASSVGLSSRGFNEQFFGPGTRLTVL.

The chain joins TRBV7-2 to TRBJ1-2, with D hard to call. This CDR3 region has 16 residues. Trimming took off 3 bases at V and 0 bases at J, with 14 bases between the two ends. The germline V gene has CDR1 SGHTA and CDR2 FQGNSA. For the CDR3, the DNA is TGTGCCAGCAGCTTGGGCCCCAGGTATACTAACTATGGCTACACCTTC. This translates into CASSLGPRYTNYGYTF.

V usage is TRBV5-4 and J usage is TRBJ1-4; TRBD1 aligns across 9 bases. The length of the CDR3 is 14 residues. Per the germline V gene, CDR1 is SGHNT and CDR2 is YYREEE (reference sequence). J lost 8 bases, V lost 3 bases, and 5 bases had no gene match. The CDR3 loop reads CASSWTGVNEKLFF. The CDR3, as DNA: TGTGCCAGCAGCTGGACAGGGGTGAACGAAAAACTGTTTTTT.

The chain uses TRBV11-3 and TRBJ2-3; a possible D gene is TRBD1 (5 bases). Germline CDR1 and CDR2: SGHNT and YENEEA. CDR3 length: 15 amino acids. The V and J ends lost 1 base and 3 bases respectively, with 11 bases between them. The CDR3: CASSLGQGWTDTQYF. For the CDR3, the DNA is TGTGCCAGCAGCTTAGGGCAGGGTTGGACAGATACGCAGTATTTT.

This chain's CDR3 is CASSPGNSPLHF. The DNA of the CDR3 is TGTGCCAGCAGCCCAGGGAATTCACCCCTCCACTTT. V is TRBV14 and J is TRBJ1-6; possibly TRBD1 for D (5 bases). Germline V CDR1 and CDR2: SGHDN, FVKESK. The CDR3 spans 12 residues. The germline V and J ends were trimmed by 4 bases and 7 bases, with 5 bases remaining between them.

This rearrangement joins TRBV25-1 to TRBJ1-1; no reliable D call. V lost 3 bases to trimming and J lost 1 base, with 12 bases between them. Germline V gene lookup returns CDR1 MGHDK and CDR2 SYGVNS. The length of the CDR3 is 15 residues. The CDR3 is CASSDSGLRNTEAFF. The CDR3 region has the DNA TGTGCCAGCAGTGATAGCGGGCTCCGGAACACTGAAGCTTTCTTT.

This sequence joins TRBV9 and TRBJ2-4, with TRBD1 matching over 11 bases. The germline gives CDR1 SGDLS, CDR2 YYNGEE. After removal of 3 bases from V and 0 bases from J, the junction contained 5 bases not matched to a gene. The CDR3 is made up of 17 amino acids. This CDR3 reads CASSASGTGGAKNIQYF. The CDR3 coding sequence is TGTGCCAGCAGCGCATCCGGGACAGGGGGAGCCAAAAACATTCAGTACTTC.

A single count supports this clone. The chain is built from TRBV5-6 and TRBJ1-1, with TRBD1 as a possible D gene (5 bases). Trimming pared 6 bases from V and 5 bases from J, leaving 17 bases between. CDR1 is SGHDT, CDR2 YYEEEE, per germline. This CDR3 contains 14 residues. The CDR3 spells CASNYDSRGTEAFF. The CDR3 DNA follows: TGTGCCAGCAACTACGACAGTAGGGGTACTGAAGCTTTCTTT. The entire variable domain, with the rest obtained from reference TRBV5-6 and TRBJ1-1, is as follows: DAGVTQSPTHLIKTRGQQVTLRCSPKSGHDTVSWYQQALGQGPQFIFQYYEEEERQRGNFPDRFSGHQFPNYSSELNVNALLLGDSALYLCASNYDSRGTEAFFGQGTRLTVV.

The genes are TRBV28 and TRBJ2-5, with D perhaps matching TRBD2 (6 bases). The germline V and J ends were trimmed by 4 bases and 2 bases, with 11 bases remaining between them. Germline loops: CDR1 MDHEN, CDR2 SYDVKM. The length of the CDR3 is 14 residues. CDR3: CASSSRGTQETQYF. The CDR3 DNA reads TGTGCCAGCAGTTCGCGGGGCACACAAGAGACCCAGTACTTC.

The V gene is TRBV10-3, the J gene TRBJ1-2; 8 bases agree with TRBD1. The germline CDR1 and CDR2 sequences are ENHRY and SYGVKD. The V segment lost 5 bases and the J segment 4 bases; nucleotides outside the gene matches: 12. CDR3 size: 16 residues. The CDR3 here is CAISPTPDRATYGYTF. CDR3 DNA: TGTGCCATCAGTCCCACCCCGGACAGGGCCACCTATGGCTACACCTTC.

The gene calls are TRBV7-2 and TRBJ1-3, with D uncertain. Germline CDR1 reads SGHTA; CDR2 reads FQGNSA. There are 16 residues in the CDR3. The ends were cut back, 1 base at V and 3 bases at J, with 13 bases in the middle. The CDR3 nucleotides are TGTGCCAGCAGCTTAGTTTTCCAACTCGGTGGAAACACCATATATTTT. Protein: CASSLVFQLGGNTIYF.

The CDR3: CRAAQGDGYTF. As DNA, the CDR3 is TGCAGGGCAGCACAGGGGGATGGCTACACCTTC. The chain joins TRBV20-1 to TRBJ1-2; 8 nucleotides align to TRBD1. CDR1 and CDR2 from the germline V gene are DFQATT and SNEGSKA (reference sequence). The CDR3 has 11 residues.

The CDR3 here is CASSPRYGYTF. In DNA form, the CDR3 reads TGTGCCAGCAGTCCCCGCTATGGCTACACCTTC. The genes are TRBV6-5 and TRBJ1-2; D gene unclear. This CDR3 has 11 residues. Trimming removed 5 bases from V and 4 bases from J, with 5 bases in between. Germline V gene data show CDR1 as MNHEY and CDR2 as SVGAGI.

The chain combines TRBV28 with TRBJ2-3, with D maybe TRBD2 (6 bases). CDR1 is MDHEN and CDR2 is SYDVKM in the germline V gene. Trimming shortened V by 6 bases and J by 5 bases, and 12 bases separated the two germline ends. CDR3 length: 13 amino acids. CDR3: CASSPGGEDTQYF. DNA of the CDR3: TGTGCCAGCAGCCCGGGCGGGGAAGATACGCAGTATTTT.

The V call is TRBV6-5, the J call TRBJ1-2; D is uncertain. Per germline, CDR1 MNHEY and CDR2 SVGAGI. This CDR3 is built from 13 residues. V was clipped by 6 bases and J by 0 bases, with 8 bases between them. The CDR3 reads CASRADSNYGYTF. The CDR3 coding sequence is TGTGCCAGCAGAGCGGATTCTAACTATGGCTACACCTTC.

This chain uses TRBV5-1 with TRBJ1-1; 8 bases align to TRBD1. There are 17 residues in the CDR3. The germline gives CDR1 SGHRS, CDR2 YFSETQ. The trim removed 0 bases at V and 0 bases at J, leaving 7 bases unmatched. The CDR3 DNA reads as TGCGCCAGCAGCTTGGAACGGACAGGGCTAATGAACACTGAAGCTTTCTTT. Protein product: CASSLERTGLMNTEAFF.